The present TCR beta chain was sequenced within a study of T cells after yellow fever vaccination. Across the whole study: SMART-Seq v4 Ultra Low Input served to prepare low-cell-number fractions. Study conclusions and caveats: Across the CD4 and CD8 compartments, a small share of clonotypes was present in both. Peaking faster, on day 5 versus 15, the secondary response was nonetheless weaker.

UMIs were added to TCR cDNA along with a universal primer site when it was made by 5'RACE template switching. TCRdb re-called the 5' RACE reads through MiXCR, storing one row per CDR3 protein. The table records about 150,000 distinct CDR3 sequences, approximately 6.6% of them present only once. Germline values: CDR1 SGDLS, CDR2 YYNGEE. This CDR3 comprises 15 residues. V was clipped by 4 bases and J by 3 bases; unmatched bases: 4. As to this clonotype: The antigen is unknown.

The genes are TRBV9 and TRBJ2-1; 10 positions agree with TRBD2. The receptor was derived from a man younger than 45 who received the YFV17D yellow fever vaccine. Sequencing was performed on CD4+ T cells sorted from PBMCs, taken 10 days after the yellow fever booster vaccination. The CDR3 DNA reads as TGTGCCAGCAGCAAGACTAGCGGGTACTACAATGAGCAGTTCTTC. It specifies CASSKTSGYYNEQFF.